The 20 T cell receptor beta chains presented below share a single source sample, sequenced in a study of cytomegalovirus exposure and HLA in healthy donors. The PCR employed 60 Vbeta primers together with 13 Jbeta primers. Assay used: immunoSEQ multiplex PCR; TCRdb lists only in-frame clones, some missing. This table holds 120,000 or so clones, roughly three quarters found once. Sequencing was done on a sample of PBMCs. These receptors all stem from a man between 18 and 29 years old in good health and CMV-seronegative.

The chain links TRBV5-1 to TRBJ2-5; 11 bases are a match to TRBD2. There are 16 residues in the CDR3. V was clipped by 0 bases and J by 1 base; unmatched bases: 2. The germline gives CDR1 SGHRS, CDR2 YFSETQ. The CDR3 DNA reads TGCGCCAGCAGCTTGGCAGGGACTAGCGGCCAAGAGACCCAGTACTTC. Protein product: CASSLAGTSGQETQYF.

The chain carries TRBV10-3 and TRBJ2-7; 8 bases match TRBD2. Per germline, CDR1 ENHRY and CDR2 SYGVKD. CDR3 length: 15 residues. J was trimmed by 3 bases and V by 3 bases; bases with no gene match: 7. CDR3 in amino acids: CAISDSSAGDYEQYV. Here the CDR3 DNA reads TGTGCCATCAGTGATTCATCAGCGGGGGACTACGAGCAGTACGTC.

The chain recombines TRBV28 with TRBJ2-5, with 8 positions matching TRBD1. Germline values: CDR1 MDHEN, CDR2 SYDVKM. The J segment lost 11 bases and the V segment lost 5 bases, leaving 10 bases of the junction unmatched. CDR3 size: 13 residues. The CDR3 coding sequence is TGTGCCAGCAGTCCCGGACAGGGATGGGAGCAGTACTTC. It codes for CASSPGQGWEQYF.

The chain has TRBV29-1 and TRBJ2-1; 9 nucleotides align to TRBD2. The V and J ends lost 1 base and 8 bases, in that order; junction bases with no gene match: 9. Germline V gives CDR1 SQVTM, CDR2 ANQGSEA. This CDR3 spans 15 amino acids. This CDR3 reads CSVEGGLAGMDEQFF. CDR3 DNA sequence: TGCAGCGTTGAAGGAGGCCTAGCGGGGATGGATGAGCAGTTCTTC.

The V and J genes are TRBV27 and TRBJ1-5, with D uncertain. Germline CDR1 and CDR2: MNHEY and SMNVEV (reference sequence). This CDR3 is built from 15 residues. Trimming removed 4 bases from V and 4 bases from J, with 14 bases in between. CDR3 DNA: TGTGCCAGCAGTTCTACGCCTTCCCCTAATCAGCCCCAGCATTTT. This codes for CASSSTPSPNQPQHF.

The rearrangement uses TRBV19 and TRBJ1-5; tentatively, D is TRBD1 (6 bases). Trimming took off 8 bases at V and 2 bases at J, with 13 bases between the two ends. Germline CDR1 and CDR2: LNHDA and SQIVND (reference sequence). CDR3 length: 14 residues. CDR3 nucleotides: TGTGCCAGTGAGGGGGGGATGGGCAATCAGCCCCAGCATTTT. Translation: CASEGGMGNQPQHF.

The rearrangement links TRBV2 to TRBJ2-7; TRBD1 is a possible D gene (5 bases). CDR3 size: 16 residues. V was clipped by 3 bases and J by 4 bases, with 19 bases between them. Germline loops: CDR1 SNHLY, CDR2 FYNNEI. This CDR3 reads CASSDGGSDNRYEQYV. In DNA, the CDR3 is TGTGCCAGCAGTGATGGTGGTTCGGACAACAGATACGAGCAGTACGTC.

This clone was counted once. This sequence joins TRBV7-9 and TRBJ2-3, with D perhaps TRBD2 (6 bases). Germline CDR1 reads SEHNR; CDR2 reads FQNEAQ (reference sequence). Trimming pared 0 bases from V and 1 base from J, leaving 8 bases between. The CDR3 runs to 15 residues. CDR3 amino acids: CASSLASGGTDTQYF. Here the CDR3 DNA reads TGTGCCAGCAGCTTAGCTTCGGGAGGCACAGATACGCAGTATTTT.

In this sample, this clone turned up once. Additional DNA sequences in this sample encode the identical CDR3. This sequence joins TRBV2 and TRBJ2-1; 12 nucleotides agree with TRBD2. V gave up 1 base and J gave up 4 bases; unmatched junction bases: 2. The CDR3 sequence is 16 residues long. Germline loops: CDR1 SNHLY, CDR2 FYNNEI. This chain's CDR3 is CASSEGGLAGYNEQFF. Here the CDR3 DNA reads TGTGCCAGCAGTGAAGGGGGACTAGCGGGTTACAATGAGCAGTTCTTC.

The CDR3 reads CASSPPARENTGELFF. CDR3 DNA: TGTGCCAGCTCACCACCGGCGCGGGAGAACACCGGGGAGCTGTTTTTT. J is TRBJ2-2 and V is TRBV18, with D possibly being TRBD2 (6 bases). Germline-derived CDR1 and CDR2 are KGHSH and LQKENI. V shed 0 bases and J shed 1 base, with 9 bases lying between them. This CDR3 has 16 residues.

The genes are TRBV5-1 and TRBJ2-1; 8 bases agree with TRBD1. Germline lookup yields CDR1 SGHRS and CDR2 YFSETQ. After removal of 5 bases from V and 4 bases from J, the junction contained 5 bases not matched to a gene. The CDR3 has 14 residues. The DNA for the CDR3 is TGCGCCAGCAGGACAGGGGAAAGGTACAATGAGCAGTTCTTC. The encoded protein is CASRTGERYNEQFF.

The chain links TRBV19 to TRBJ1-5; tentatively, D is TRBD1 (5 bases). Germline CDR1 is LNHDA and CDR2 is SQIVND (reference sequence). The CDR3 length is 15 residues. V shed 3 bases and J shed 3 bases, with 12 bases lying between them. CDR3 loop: CASSMTAKDNQPQHF. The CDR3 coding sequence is TGTGCCAGTAGTATGACAGCTAAGGACAATCAGCCCCAGCATTTT.

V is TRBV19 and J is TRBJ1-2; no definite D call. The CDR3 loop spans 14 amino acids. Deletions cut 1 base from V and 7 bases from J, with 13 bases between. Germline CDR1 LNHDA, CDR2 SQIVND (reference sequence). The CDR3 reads CASSIVAAGGGYTF. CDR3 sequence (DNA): TGTGCCAGTAGTATAGTAGCCGCCGGTGGTGGCTACACCTTC. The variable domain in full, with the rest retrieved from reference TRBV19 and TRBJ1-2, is DGGITQSPKYLFRKEGQNVTLSCEQNLNHDAMYWYRQDPGQGLRLIYYSQIVNDFQKGDIAEGYSVSREKKESFPLTVTSAQKNPTAFYLCASSIVAAGGGYTFGSGTRLTVV.

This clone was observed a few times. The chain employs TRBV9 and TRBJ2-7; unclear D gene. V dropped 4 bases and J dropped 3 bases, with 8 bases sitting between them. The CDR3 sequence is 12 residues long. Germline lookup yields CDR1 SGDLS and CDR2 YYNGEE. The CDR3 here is CASSQGDYEQYF. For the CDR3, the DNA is TGTGCCAGCAGCCAAGGAGACTACGAGCAGTACTTC.

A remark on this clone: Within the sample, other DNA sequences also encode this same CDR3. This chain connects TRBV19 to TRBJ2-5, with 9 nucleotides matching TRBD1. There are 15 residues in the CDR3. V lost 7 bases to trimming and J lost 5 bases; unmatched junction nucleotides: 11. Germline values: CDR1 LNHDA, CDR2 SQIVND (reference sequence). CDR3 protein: CASKSGQGTRETQYF. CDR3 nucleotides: TGTGCCAGTAAATCGGGACAGGGAACGAGGGAGACCCAGTACTTC.

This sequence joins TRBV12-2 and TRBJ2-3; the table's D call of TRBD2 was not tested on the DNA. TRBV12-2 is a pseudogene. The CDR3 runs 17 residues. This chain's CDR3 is CASRPPYERVCTDTQYF. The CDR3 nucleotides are TGTGCAAGTCGCCCGCCTTATGAGCGGGTTTGCACAGATACGCAGTATTTT.

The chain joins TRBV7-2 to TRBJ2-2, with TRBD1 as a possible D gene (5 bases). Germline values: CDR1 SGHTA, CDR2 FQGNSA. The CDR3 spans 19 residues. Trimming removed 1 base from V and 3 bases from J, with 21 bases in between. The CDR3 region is CASSLVLGRGRRHTGELFF. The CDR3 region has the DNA TGTGCCAGCAGCTTAGTGCTAGGTAGGGGCCGAAGGCACACCGGGGAGCTGTTTTTT.

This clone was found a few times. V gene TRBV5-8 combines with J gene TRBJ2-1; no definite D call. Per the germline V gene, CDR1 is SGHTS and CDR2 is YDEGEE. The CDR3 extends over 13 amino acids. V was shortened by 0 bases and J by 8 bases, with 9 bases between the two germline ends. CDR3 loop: CASSLVLRDEQFF. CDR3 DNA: TGTGCCAGCAGCTTGGTACTACGCGATGAGCAGTTCTTC. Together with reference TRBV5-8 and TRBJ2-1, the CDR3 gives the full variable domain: EAGVTQSPTHLIKTRGQQATLRCSPISGHTSVYWYQQALGLGLQFLLWYDEGEERNRGNFPPRFSGRQFPNYSSELNVNALELEDSALYLCASSLVLRDEQFFGPGTRLTVL.

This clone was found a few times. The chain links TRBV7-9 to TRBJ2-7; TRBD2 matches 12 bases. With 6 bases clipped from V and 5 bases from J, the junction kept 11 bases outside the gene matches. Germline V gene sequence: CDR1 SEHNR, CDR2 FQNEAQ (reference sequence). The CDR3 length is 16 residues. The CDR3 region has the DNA TGTGCCAGCAGTCCCAAGAGACTAGCGGGAGCCGACGAGCAGTACTTC. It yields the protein CASSPKRLAGADEQYF.

The CDR3 DNA sequence: TGTGCCAGCTCACCGCCCGTAGGGACTAGCTCCTACAATGAGCAGTTCTTC. Residues: CASSPPVGTSSYNEQFF. This chain joins TRBV18 and TRBJ2-1; 8 bases fit TRBD2. The junction had 7 bases not matched to a gene; V was cut back by 3 bases and J by 0 bases. This CDR3 is built from 17 residues. Germline values: CDR1 KGHSH, CDR2 LQKENI.